The rows below give T cell receptor beta chains drawn from one sample of a study of cytomegalovirus exposure and HLA in healthy donors. Only in-frame clones appear in the TCRdb table, and some are missing; sequencing was by immunoSEQ multiplex PCR. The sample lists tens of thousands of clones; about 9.5% were seen once. The sample taken for sequencing was PBMCs. Receptors originate from a man in his 60s in good health and CMV-seropositive. Both conserved end residues are part of each CDR3. Each record gives: clone size, V gene, J gene, CDR3 protein. Clone size is stated in some rows and not others, as once, few, many or a class when expanded.

abundance: few
v_gene: TRBV19
j_gene: TRBJ1-1
CDR3aa: CASSTTFDTEAFF

abundance: few
v_gene: TRBV6-1
j_gene: TRBJ2-2
CDR3aa: CASSDPSGGDTGELFF

abundance: few
v_gene: TRBV18
j_gene: TRBJ2-7
CDR3aa: CASSPLSGYEQYF

abundance: -
v_gene: TRBV25-1
j_gene: TRBJ1-2
CDR3aa: CASTAGSGYGYTF

abundance: -
v_gene: TRBV9
j_gene: TRBJ1-2
CDR3aa: CASSVGRRADGYTF

abundance: few
v_gene: TRBV6-1
j_gene: TRBJ1-1
CDR3aa: CASSEAGQANTEAFF

abundance: -
v_gene: TRBV9
j_gene: TRBJ2-3
CDR3aa: CASSPVRYTDTQYF

abundance: -
v_gene: TRBV14
j_gene: TRBJ2-6
CDR3aa: CASSQDSFGSGANVLTF

abundance: few
v_gene: TRBV29-1
j_gene: TRBJ2-1
CDR3aa: CSVMTSGYPLGNEQFF

abundance: few
v_gene: TRBV27
j_gene: TRBJ1-5
CDR3aa: CASSLTGMDQPQHF

abundance: many
v_gene: TRBV30
j_gene: TRBJ2-5
CDR3aa: CAWDRAGPTQETQYF

abundance: few
v_gene: TRBV10-1
j_gene: TRBJ2-1
CDR3aa: CASSEGRGLRNEQFF

abundance: few
v_gene: TRBV2
j_gene: TRBJ2-1
CDR3aa: CASRTGTSNEQFF

abundance: few
v_gene: TRBV9
j_gene: TRBJ2-3
CDR3aa: CASSGAGQYDTQYF

abundance: few
v_gene: TRBV2
j_gene: TRBJ1-5
CDR3aa: CASSDEQGAGQPQHF

abundance: few
v_gene: TRBV6-6
j_gene: TRBJ1-1
CDR3aa: CASSYSPEMNTEAFF

abundance: few
v_gene: TRBV5-1
j_gene: TRBJ1-1
CDR3aa: CASRESNTEAFF

abundance: -
v_gene: TRBV7-2
j_gene: TRBJ1-6
CDR3aa: CASSLGQNSPLHF

abundance: -
v_gene: TRBV5-4
j_gene: TRBJ1-2
CDR3aa: CASSLIQRGPSANYGYTF

abundance: few
v_gene: TRBV4-1
j_gene: TRBJ2-2
CDR3aa: CASTAGGNTGELFF

abundance: -
v_gene: TRBV18
j_gene: TRBJ1-2
CDR3aa: CASSPSGQFNYGYTF

abundance: -
v_gene: TRBV7-6
j_gene: TRBJ2-5
CDR3aa: CASSLGGTGGRETQYF

abundance: -
v_gene: TRBV4-1
j_gene: TRBJ2-1
CDR3aa: CASSQSPAYNEQFF

abundance: few
v_gene: TRBV2
j_gene: TRBJ1-3
CDR3aa: CASSEGAQASGNTIYF

abundance: -
v_gene: TRBV7-2
j_gene: TRBJ1-3
CDR3aa: CASSLTGGGNTIYF

abundance: -
v_gene: TRBV6-1
j_gene: TRBJ1-6
CDR3aa: CASSEGGQGRLPLHF

abundance: few
v_gene: TRBV19
j_gene: TRBJ2-5
CDR3aa: CASGGPGETQYF

abundance: -
v_gene: TRBV18
j_gene: TRBJ2-7
CDR3aa: CASSLTSGYSYEQYF